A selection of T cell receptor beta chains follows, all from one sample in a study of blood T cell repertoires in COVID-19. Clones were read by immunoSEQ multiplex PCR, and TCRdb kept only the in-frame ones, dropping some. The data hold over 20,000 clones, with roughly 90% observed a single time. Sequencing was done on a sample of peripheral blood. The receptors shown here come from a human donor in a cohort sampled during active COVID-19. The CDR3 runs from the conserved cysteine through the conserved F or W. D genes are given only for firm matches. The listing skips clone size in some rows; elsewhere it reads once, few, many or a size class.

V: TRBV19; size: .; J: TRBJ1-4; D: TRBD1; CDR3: CASSTALTGTNEKLFF; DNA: TGTGCCAGTAGTACCGCCTTGACAGGGACTAATGAAAAACTGTTTTTT
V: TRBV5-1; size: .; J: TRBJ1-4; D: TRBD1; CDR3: CASSPSGQGNEKLFF; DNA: TGCGCCAGCAGCCCCTCGGGACAGGGTAATGAAAAACTGTTTTTT
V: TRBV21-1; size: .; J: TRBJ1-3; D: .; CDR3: CASSPGRDYSGNTHYSGNTIYF; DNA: TGTGCCAGCAGCCCTGGGAGGGACTACTCTGGAAACACGCATTACTCTGGAAACACCATATATTTT
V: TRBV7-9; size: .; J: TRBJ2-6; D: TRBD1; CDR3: CASSFGQGTGANVLTF; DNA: TGTGCCAGCAGCTTCGGACAGGGGACCGGGGCCAACGTCCTGACTTTC
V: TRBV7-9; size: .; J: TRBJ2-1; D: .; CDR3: CASSLGSEGGREQFF; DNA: TGTGCCAGCAGCTTAGGGAGTGAGGGAGGCCGTGAGCAGTTCTTC
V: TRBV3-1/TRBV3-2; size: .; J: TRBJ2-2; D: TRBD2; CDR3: CASSQSPGRERYTGELFF; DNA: TGTGCCAGCAGCCAATCCCCCGGGAGGGAGAGGTACACCGGGGAGCTGTTTTTT
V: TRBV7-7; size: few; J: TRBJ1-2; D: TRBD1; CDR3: CASRGLKGTNYGYTF; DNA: TGTGCTAGCAGGGGGCTTAAGGGCACCAACTATGGCTACACCTTC
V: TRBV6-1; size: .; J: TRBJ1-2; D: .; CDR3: CASSEGDINLFFTIYGYTF; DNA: TGTGCCAGCAGTGAAGGGGACATCAACCTCTTTTTCACTATCTATGGCTACACCTTC
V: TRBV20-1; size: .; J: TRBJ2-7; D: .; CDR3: CSASETYEQYF; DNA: TGCAGTGCGTCGGAGACCTACGAGCAGTACTTC
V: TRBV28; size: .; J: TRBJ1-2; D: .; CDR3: CASTTGTYGYTF; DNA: TGTGCCAGCACTACAGGGACGTATGGCTACACCTTC
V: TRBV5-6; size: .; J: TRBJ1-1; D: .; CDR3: CASSFGQGAEAFF; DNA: TGTGCCAGCAGCTTCGGGCAGGGTGCTGAAGCTTTCTTT
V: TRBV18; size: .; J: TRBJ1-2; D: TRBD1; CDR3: CASSSSGTANYGYTF; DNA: TGTGCCAGCTCATCATCCGGGACAGCTAACTATGGCTACACCTTC
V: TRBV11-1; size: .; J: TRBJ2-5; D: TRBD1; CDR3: CASSTNRGQFEETQYF; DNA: TGTGCCAGCAGCACTAACAGGGGGCAGTTTGAAGAGACCCAGTACTTC
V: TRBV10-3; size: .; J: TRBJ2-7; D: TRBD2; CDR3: CAISESHGGSYTYEQYF; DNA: TGTGCCATCAGTGAGTCGCATGGCGGGAGCTACACCTACGAGCAGTACTTC
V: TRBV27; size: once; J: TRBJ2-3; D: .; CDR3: CASSFQALSTDTQYF; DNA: TGTGCCAGCAGTTTCCAAGCCCTAAGCACAGATACGCAGTATTTT
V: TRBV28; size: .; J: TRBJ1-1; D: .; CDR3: CATGQTYTEAFF; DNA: TGTGCCACCGGACAAACTTACACTGAAGCTTTCTTT
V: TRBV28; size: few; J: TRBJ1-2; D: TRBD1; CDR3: CATRTGNNYGYTF; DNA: TGTGCCACTCGGACAGGAAATAACTATGGCTACACCTTC
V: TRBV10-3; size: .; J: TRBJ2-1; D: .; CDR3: CAISDADKYNEQFF; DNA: TGTGCCATCAGTGATGCGGACAAATACAATGAGCAGTTCTTC
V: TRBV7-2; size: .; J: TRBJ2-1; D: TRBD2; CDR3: CASSPRAGSKEQFF; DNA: TGTGCCAGCAGCCCTCGAGCGGGATCAAAAGAGCAGTTCTTC
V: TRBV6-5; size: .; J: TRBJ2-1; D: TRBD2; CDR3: CASRGLAGFYEQFF; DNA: TGTGCCAGCCGCGGACTAGCGGGATTCTATGAGCAGTTCTTC
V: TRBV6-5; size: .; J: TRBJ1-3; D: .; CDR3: CATRVRGSGNTIYF; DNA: TGTGCCACCCGTGTTAGGGGCTCTGGAAACACCATATATTTT
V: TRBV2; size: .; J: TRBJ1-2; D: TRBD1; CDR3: CASKGQEGNGYTF; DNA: TGTGCCAGCAAGGGACAGGAGGGGAATGGCTACACCTTC
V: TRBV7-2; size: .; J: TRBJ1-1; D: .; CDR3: CASSPTTGHNTEAFF; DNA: TGTGCCAGCAGCCCGACAACAGGCCACAACACTGAAGCTTTCTTT
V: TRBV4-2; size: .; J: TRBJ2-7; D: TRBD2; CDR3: CASSQDLQREYYEQYF; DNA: TGTGCCAGCAGCCAAGATCTTCAGCGGGAGTATTACGAGCAGTACTTC
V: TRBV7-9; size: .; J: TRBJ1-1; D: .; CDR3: CASSLASGEITEAFF; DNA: TGTGCCAGCAGCTTAGCGTCAGGGGAGATCACTGAAGCTTTCTTT